Listed here are 32 T cell receptor beta chains from one sample, sequenced in a study of Tregs in tolerant kidney transplant recipients. Using immunoSEQ multiplex PCR, the repertoire was profiled, and TCRdb retains in-frame clones only, with some absent. Of roughly 69,000 clones listed, less than 90% are singletons. The sample here was CD4+ T cells from blood, taken before the transplant. These receptors were obtained from a human donor who received a combined kidney and bone marrow transplant.

This clone came up once. This rearrangement joins TRBV11-1 to TRBJ2-1; 7 nucleotides align to TRBD2. J was trimmed by 0 bases and V by 2 bases; bases with no gene match: 10. Germline-derived CDR1 and CDR2 are SGHAT and FQDESV (reference sequence). The CDR3 consists of 18 residues. CDR3 loop: CASSLSASGASSYNEQFF. Here the CDR3 DNA reads TGTGCCAGCAGCTTATCGGCTAGCGGAGCTAGCTCCTACAATGAGCAGTTCTTC.

The J gene is TRBJ2-4, the V gene TRBV19; TRBD2 matches 7 bases. The CDR3 is made up of 14 amino acids. V shed 2 bases, J shed 8 bases, and the junction held 6 bases outside the gene matches. The germline V gene has CDR1 LNHDA and CDR2 SQIVND (reference sequence). The CDR3 region has the DNA TGTGCCAGTAGTATAAATAAGGGGAGGGACATTCAGTACTTC. Translation: CASSINKGRDIQYF.

The J gene is TRBJ1-1, the V gene TRBV29-1; D is possibly TRBD1 (6 bases). V was shortened by 0 bases and J by 4 bases, with 12 bases between the two germline ends. CDR1 and CDR2 (germline): SQVTM, ANQGSEA. This CDR3 region has 14 residues. The CDR3 loop is CSVEDDDRFTEAFF. For the CDR3, the DNA is TGCAGCGTTGAAGATGATGACAGGTTCACTGAAGCTTTCTTT.

The gene calls are TRBV5-1 and TRBJ2-6, with 8 bases aligning to TRBD1. This CDR3 is built from 19 residues. Looked up from germline, CDR1 is SGHRS and CDR2 is YFSETQ. V shed 0 bases, J shed 0 bases, and the junction held 8 bases outside the gene matches. The CDR3 nucleotides are TGCGCCAGCAGCTTGGCGACAGGGGCCCCCTCCTCTGGGGCCAACGTCCTGACTTTC. Translated: CASSLATGAPSSGANVLTF.

This clone has just one count. The rearrangement joins TRBV11-2 to TRBJ1-2; 9 nucleotides line up with TRBD1. V was pared by 4 bases and J by 2 bases, with 5 bases of the junction left unmatched. The CDR3 contains 15 residues. Looked up from germline, CDR1 is SGHAT and CDR2 is FQNNGV. CDR3 DNA: TGTGCCAGCAGCTCCTTTGGACAGGGGAACTATGGCTACACCTTC. Protein: CASSSFGQGNYGYTF.

V is TRBV9 and J is TRBJ2-1; 9 nucleotides align to TRBD2. V lost 4 bases to trimming and J lost 0 bases; unmatched junction nucleotides: 5. The CDR3 is made up of 16 amino acids. CDR1 and CDR2 (germline): SGDLS, YYNGEE. The CDR3 reads CASSTLAGSSYNEQFF. CDR3 DNA: TGTGCCAGCAGCACCCTAGCGGGAAGCTCCTACAATGAGCAGTTCTTC. Full variable domain (rest looked up from reference TRBV9 and TRBJ2-1): DSGVTQTPKHLITATGQRVTLRCSPRSGDLSVYWYQQSLDQGLQFLIQYYNGEERAKGNILERFSAQQFPDLHSELNLSSLELGDSALYFCASSTLAGSSYNEQFFGPGTRLTVL.

The CDR3 bases are TGTGCCAGCAGCCCACTGGGCGGGAGGGCCCCAGATACGCAGTATTTT. Translating gives CASSPLGGRAPDTQYF. The chain employs TRBV7-3 and TRBJ2-3, with 9 bases that match TRBD2. Germline V gene data show CDR1 as SGHTA and CDR2 as FQGTGA. The CDR3 extends over 16 amino acids. After removal of 5 bases from V and 4 bases from J, the junction contained 10 bases not matched to a gene.

V usage is TRBV2 and J usage is TRBJ1-1, with D unclear. The CDR3 consists of 12 residues. Trimming pared 3 bases from V and 7 bases from J, leaving 9 bases between. Per the germline V gene, CDR1 is SNHLY and CDR2 is FYNNEI. The CDR3 here is CASSDPEFEAFF. CDR3 DNA sequence: TGTGCCAGCAGTGACCCGGAGTTTGAAGCTTTCTTT.

The chain couples TRBV13 to TRBJ2-4, with 9 bases lining up with TRBD1. With 5 bases clipped from V and 13 bases from J, the junction kept 6 bases outside the gene matches. This CDR3 has 12 residues. The germline V gene encodes CDR1 PRHDT and CDR2 FYEKMQ (reference sequence). The CDR3 DNA is TGTGCCAGCAGCACAACAGGGGGCGGGCAGTACTTC. This translates into CASSTTGGGQYF.

This chain links TRBV7-9 with TRBJ1-5, with TRBD1 matching over 7 bases. The germline CDR1 and CDR2 sequences are SEHNR and FQNEAQ (reference sequence). This CDR3 is built from 14 residues. V shed 5 bases and J 3 bases; nucleotides not matched to a gene: 4. CDR3 DNA sequence: TGTGCCAGCAGCCGGGGACAGCCCAATCAGCCCCAGCATTTT. Amino acid sequence: CASSRGQPNQPQHF.

V usage is TRBV7-9 and J usage is TRBJ2-5; D uncertain. This CDR3 contains 14 residues. Deletions cut 1 base from V and 2 bases from J, with 8 bases between. Germline V gene sequence: CDR1 SEHNR, CDR2 FQNEAQ (reference sequence). Here the CDR3 DNA reads TGTGCCAGCAGCTTAGACAGCTATCAAGAGACCCAGTACTTC. Translated: CASSLDSYQETQYF.

This chain joins TRBV7-8 and TRBJ2-5; the match to TRBD2 covers 14 bases. The junction had 18 bases not matched to a gene; V was cut back by 4 bases and J by 5 bases. The CDR3 has 20 amino acids. CDR1 SGHVS and CDR2 FQNEAQ come from the germline V gene. This CDR3 reads CASSSRGIGGTSGSRETQYF. CDR3 in DNA: TGTGCCAGCAGCTCGCGGGGTATAGGAGGGACTAGCGGGAGTCGGGAGACCCAGTACTTC.

The chain joins TRBV6-1 to TRBJ2-5; no definite D call. V lost 1 base, J lost 6 bases, and 9 bases lay in between. The germline V gene has CDR1 MNHNS and CDR2 SASEGT. This CDR3 has 13 amino acids. The CDR3 DNA is TGTGCCAGCAGTGAAGGTCAGAAACAGACCCAGTACTTC. This gives the protein CASSEGQKQTQYF.

The chain uses TRBV4-2 and TRBJ2-1; 10 bases map to TRBD2. V shed 2 bases and J 1 base; nucleotides not matched to a gene: 2. The CDR3 is 16 residues long. Per germline, CDR1 LGHNA and CDR2 YNFKEQ. CDR3 sequence (DNA): TGTGCCAGCAGCCAACTGACTAGCGGGTCCTACAATGAGCAGTTCTTC. This encodes CASSQLTSGSYNEQFF.

This chain links TRBV11-2 with TRBJ2-3, with D perhaps TRBD2 (5 bases). Deletions cut 3 bases from V and 4 bases from J, with 14 bases between. The CDR3 extends over 15 amino acids. Per germline, CDR1 SGHAT and CDR2 FQNNGV. The CDR3 loop is CASSLGSPGADTQYF. DNA for the CDR3: TGTGCCAGCAGCTTGGGCTCCCCCGGGGCAGATACGCAGTATTTT.

This rearrangement joins TRBV29-1 to TRBJ2-3; TRBD1 is a possible D gene (6 bases). Germline V gene data show CDR1 as SQVTM and CDR2 as ANQGSEA. The CDR3 runs to 14 residues. V was trimmed by 7 bases and J by 2 bases, leaving 16 bases between them. Here the CDR3 DNA reads TGCAGCGCCCGGACAGCCTTAGTCACAGATACGCAGTATTTT. Residues: CSARTALVTDTQYF.

The CDR3 loop reads CATLTGGFEKLFF. The CDR3 DNA reads as TGTGCCACATTAACAGGGGGTTTCGAAAAACTGTTTTTT. V usage is TRBV6-1 and J usage is TRBJ1-4; TRBD1 agrees at 8 bases. Germline V gene data show CDR1 as MNHNS and CDR2 as SASEGT. The trim removed 10 bases at V and 8 bases at J, leaving 9 bases unmatched. This CDR3 contains 13 residues.

V and J are TRBV9 and TRBJ2-3, with D perhaps TRBD2 (6 bases). Germline-derived CDR1 and CDR2 are SGDLS and YYNGEE. CDR3 length: 16 residues. With 0 bases removed from V and 3 bases from J, the gap between germline ends came to 14 bases. This CDR3 is CASSVATPRGTDTQYF. DNA of the CDR3: TGTGCCAGCAGCGTAGCCACCCCCCGGGGGACAGATACGCAGTATTTT.

This clone was seen a few times. The V call is TRBV30, the J call TRBJ1-3, with D possibly TRBD1 on 5 matching bases. This CDR3 contains 11 residues. Trimming took 4 bases from V and 5 from J, leaving 6 bases between them. CDR1 and CDR2 (germline): GTSNPN, SVGIG (reference sequence). The CDR3 DNA reads TGTGCCTGGACAGGGAGAAACACCATATATTTT. It yields the protein CAWTGRNTIYF.

The gene calls are TRBV7-9 and TRBJ1-2; D gene ambiguous. CDR3 length equals 13 residues. Trimming left V 0 bases short and J 8 bases short, with 10 bases between. CDR1 and CDR2 from the germline V gene are SEHNR and FQNEAQ (reference sequence). Here the CDR3 reads CASSLASGVGYTF. CDR3 DNA sequence: TGTGCCAGCAGCTTAGCCTCCGGGGTAGGCTACACCTTC.

The gene calls are TRBV18 and TRBJ1-3; weak D call: TRBD1 (5 bases). The CDR3 length is 15 residues. Trimming shortened V by 3 bases and J by 0 bases, and 9 bases separated the two germline ends. Germline V gives CDR1 KGHSH, CDR2 LQKENI. For the CDR3, the DNA is TGTGCCAGCTCACCGGGGCTCTACTCTGGAAACACCATATATTTT. It yields the protein CASSPGLYSGNTIYF.

The rearrangement uses TRBV4-2 and TRBJ1-2; TRBD1 might be the D (5 bases). Germline V gene sequence: CDR1 LGHNA, CDR2 YNFKEQ. Trimming removed 0 bases from V and 2 bases from J, with 13 bases in between. The CDR3 totals 16 residues. The CDR3 loop is CASSQDLQGGNYGYTF. The CDR3, as DNA: TGTGCCAGCAGCCAAGACCTCCAGGGAGGGAACTATGGCTACACCTTC.

In its sample, this clone was seen once. The rearrangement joins TRBV2 to TRBJ1-1; D unresolved. Germline CDR1 SNHLY, CDR2 FYNNEI. V gave up 4 bases and J gave up 0 bases, with 15 bases separating them. The CDR3 length is 16 residues. CDR3 sequence (DNA): TGTGCCAGCAGTGGCGGCGGAGGTTACGTGAACACTGAAGCTTTCTTT. It codes for CASSGGGGYVNTEAFF.

This chain links TRBV5-1 with TRBJ1-4, with 7 bases identical to TRBD1. This CDR3 is built from 15 residues. After removal of 2 bases from V and 4 bases from J, the junction contained 5 bases not matched to a gene. Germline assignment: CDR1 SGHRS and CDR2 YFSETQ. CDR3 sequence: CASSFQGGDNEKLFF. CDR3 bases: TGCGCCAGCAGCTTCCAGGGGGGAGATAATGAAAAACTGTTTTTT.

The V call is TRBV28, the J call TRBJ2-1; TRBD2 matches at 8 bases. CDR1 and CDR2 from the germline V gene are MDHEN and SYDVKM. The J segment lost 2 bases and the V segment lost 7 bases, leaving 7 bases of the junction unmatched. The length of the CDR3 is 15 residues. Written as DNA, the CDR3 is TGTGCCAGCACCCGGGTGGGACTAGCCTACAATGAGCAGTTCTTC. It yields the protein CASTRVGLAYNEQFF.

V and J are TRBV9 and TRBJ2-7; tentative D call: TRBD2 (7 bases). V was cut by 3 bases and J by 0 bases, with 13 bases left in between. This CDR3 has 15 amino acids. Germline CDR1 is SGDLS and CDR2 is YYNGEE. The CDR3 is CASSAAGAGSYEQYF. In DNA, the CDR3 is TGTGCCAGCAGCGCCGCGGGGGCCGGCTCCTACGAGCAGTACTTC.

The CDR3 sequence: CASSPGEREGVETQYF. The CDR3 DNA reads as TGCGCCAGCAGCCCCGGGGAGCGGGAGGGAGTAGAGACCCAGTACTTC. V usage is TRBV5-1 and J usage is TRBJ2-5; TRBD2 aligns across 10 bases. With V trimmed by 4 bases and J by 4 bases, 10 bases remained unmatched. The length of the CDR3 is 16 residues. The germline V gene has CDR1 SGHRS and CDR2 YFSETQ.

This chain joins TRBV28 and TRBJ2-7, with D unclear. Germline V CDR1 and CDR2: MDHEN, SYDVKM. CDR3 length: 12 amino acids. The ends were cut back, 6 bases at V and 0 bases at J, with 6 bases in the middle. The CDR3, as DNA: TGTGCCAGCAGCCAGCGCTCCTACGAGCAGTACTTC. Its translation: CASSQRSYEQYF.

V gene TRBV9 combines with J gene TRBJ2-1; 11 bases are shared with TRBD2. Germline assignment: CDR1 SGDLS and CDR2 YYNGEE. V was clipped by 0 bases and J by 3 bases; unmatched bases: 2. CDR3 length: 16 residues. The CDR3 loop reads CASSVGLAGNYNEQFF. The CDR3 DNA reads TGTGCCAGCAGCGTAGGACTAGCGGGAAACTACAATGAGCAGTTCTTC.

This chain uses TRBV11-3 with TRBJ1-1; 9 nucleotides line up with TRBD1. This CDR3 spans 14 amino acids. Germline V gene lookup returns CDR1 SGHNT and CDR2 YENEEA. V shed 5 bases and J 4 bases; nucleotides not matched to a gene: 5. CDR3 protein: CASSANRGLTEAFF. The DNA of the CDR3 is TGTGCCAGCAGCGCCAACAGGGGGCTCACTGAAGCTTTCTTT. Full variable domain (remainder filled in from reference TRBV11-3 and TRBJ1-1): EAGVVQSPRYKIIEKKQPVAFWCNPISGHNTLYWYLQNLGQGPELLIRYENEEAVDDSQLPKDRFSAERLKGVDSTLKIQPAELGDSAVYLCASSANRGLTEAFFGQGTRLTVV.

The V gene is TRBV9, the J gene TRBJ1-2; D not resolved. This CDR3 spans 11 amino acids. Between the trimmed V and J ends, which lost 6 bases and 6 bases, there was a span of 9 bases. CDR1 and CDR2 from the germline V gene are SGDLS and YYNGEE. CDR3 amino acids: CASKRLDGYTF. The CDR3 DNA reads as TGTGCCAGCAAAAGACTCGATGGCTACACCTTC. The full variable domain, rest sourced from reference TRBV9 and TRBJ1-2, is DSGVTQTPKHLITATGQRVTLRCSPRSGDLSVYWYQQSLDQGLQFLIQYYNGEERAKGNILERFSAQQFPDLHSELNLSSLELGDSALYFCASKRLDGYTFGSGTRLTVV.

J is TRBJ2-3 and V is TRBV7-2, with 8 bases aligning to TRBD1. Unmatched junction bases numbered 11, after V lost 2 bases and J lost 7 bases. Germline loops: CDR1 SGHTA, CDR2 FQGNSA. The CDR3 consists of 16 residues. In nucleotides, the CDR3 is TGTGCCAGCAGCTTAAGTGCGGCGGACAGGGTAAATACGCAGTATTTT. It yields the protein CASSLSAADRVNTQYF.